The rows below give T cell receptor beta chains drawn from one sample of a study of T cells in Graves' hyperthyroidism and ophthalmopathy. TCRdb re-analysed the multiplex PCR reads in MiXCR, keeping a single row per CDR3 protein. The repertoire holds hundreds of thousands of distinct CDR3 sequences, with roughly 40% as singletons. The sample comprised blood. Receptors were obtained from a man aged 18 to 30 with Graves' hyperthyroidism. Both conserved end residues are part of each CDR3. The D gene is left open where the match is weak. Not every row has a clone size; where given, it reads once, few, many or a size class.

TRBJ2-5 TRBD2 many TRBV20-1 CSASIAGGQETQYF TGCAGTGCTAGCATAGCGGGAGGGCAAGAGACCCAGTACTTC
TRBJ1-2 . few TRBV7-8 CASSTPQGTGVGYTF TGTGCCAGCAGCACACCCCAGGGGACTGGGGTTGGCTACACCTTC
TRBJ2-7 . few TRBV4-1 CASSQGDGAEQYF TGCGCCAGCAGCCAAGGGGACGGGGCCGAGCAGTACTTC
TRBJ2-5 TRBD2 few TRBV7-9 CASSLGSSGRRETQYF TGTGCCAGCAGCTTAGGGTCTAGCGGACGGAGGGAGACCCAGTACTTC
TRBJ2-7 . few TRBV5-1 CASSLELGPWEQYF TGCGCCAGCAGCTTGGAATTGGGGCCGTGGGAGCAGTACTTC
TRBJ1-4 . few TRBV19 CASRDEGEKLFF TGTGCCAGTAGAGATGAAGGAGAAAAACTGTTTTTT
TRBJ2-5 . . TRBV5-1 CASSSAPWGIGQETQYF TGCGCCAGCAGCTCGGCCCCGTGGGGGATTGGTCAAGAGACCCAGTACTTC
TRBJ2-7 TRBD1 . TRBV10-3 CASSGTGRYYYYYEQYF TGTGCCAGCTCAGGGACAGGGAGATACTACTACTACTACGAGCAGTACTTC
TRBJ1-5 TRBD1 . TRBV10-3 CAISESGPTMTGSFQPQHF TGTGCCATCAGTGAGTCAGGACCAACAATGACAGGGAGTTTTCAGCCCCAGCATTTT
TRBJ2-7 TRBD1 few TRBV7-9 CASSYSQGAAEQYF TGTGCCAGCAGCTACTCACAGGGGGCCGCCGAGCAGTACTTC
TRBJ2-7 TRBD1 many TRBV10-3 CAIRDRGLEQYF TGTGCCATCAGGGACAGGGGGCTCGAGCAGTACTTC
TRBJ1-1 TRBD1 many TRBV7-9 CASRGQGGMNTEAFF TGTGCCAGCCGTGGACAGGGTGGGATGAACACTGAAGCTTTCTTT
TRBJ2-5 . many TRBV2 CASSARQAPQETQYF TGTGCCAGCAGTGCCAGACAGGCACCCCAAGAGACCCAGTACTTC
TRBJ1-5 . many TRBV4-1 CASSQEPMSNQPQHF TGCGCCAGCAGCCAAGAACCAATGAGCAATCAGCCCCAGCATTTT
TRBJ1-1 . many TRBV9 CASSVEANEAFF TGTGCCAGCAGCGTAGAGGCCAATGAAGCTTTCTTT
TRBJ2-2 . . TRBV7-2 CASLTPAGGTGELFF TGTGCCAGCTTGACCCCGGCGGGTGGCACCGGGGAGCTGTTTTTT
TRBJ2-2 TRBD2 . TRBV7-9 CASSQVGGLADNTGELFF TGTGCCAGCAGCCAAGTCGGGGGACTAGCGGACAACACCGGGGAGCTGTTTTTT
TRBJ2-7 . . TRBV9 CASSPESVGKQYF TGTGCCAGCAGCCCCGAGTCAGTGGGGAAGCAGTACTTC
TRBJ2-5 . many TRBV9 CASSPEKTQYF TGTGCCAGCAGCCCCGAGAAGACCCAGTACTTC
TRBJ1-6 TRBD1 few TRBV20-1 CSAIRDRGLDVRSPLHF TGCAGTGCTATCCGGGACAGGGGGCTTGATGTGAGATCACCCCTCCACTTT
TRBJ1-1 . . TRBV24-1 CATSDLLGAEAFF TGTGCCACCAGTGATCTACTTGGGGCTGAAGCTTTCTTT
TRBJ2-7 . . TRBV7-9 CASSTGVAGYEQYF TGTGCCAGCAGCACAGGGGTTGCGGGATACGAGCAGTACTTC